This passage covers 17 T cell receptor beta chains from one sample sequenced in a study of CD8 T cells in Susac syndrome. Random hexamers were used to reverse transcribe an amount of about 0.5 to 1 ug RNA. TCRdb re-analysed the immunoSEQ multiplex PCR reads in MiXCR, keeping a single row per CDR3 protein. The sample yields 200,000 to 300,000 distinct CDR3 sequences, around 93% seen once. The sample taken for sequencing was CD4+ T cells from PBMCs. Receptors originate from a human donor with multiple sclerosis.

V usage is TRBV2 and J usage is TRBJ1-4; perhaps TRBD1 as D (5 bases). The germline gives CDR1 SNHLY, CDR2 FYNNEI. The CDR3 has 15 residues. Between the trimmed V and J ends, which lost 6 bases and 0 bases, there was a span of 11 bases. CDR3 coding DNA: TGTGCCAGCAGGGACGACAGAGCAACTAATGAAAAACTGTTTTTT. It is translated as CASRDDRATNEKLFF.

This chain connects TRBV20-1 to TRBJ2-7; a possible D gene is TRBD1 (5 bases). V was trimmed by 5 bases and J by 4 bases, leaving 24 bases between them. Germline CDR1 reads DFQATT; CDR2 reads SNEGSKA (reference sequence). The CDR3 has 16 amino acids. CDR3 loop: CSARAYQDTRAYEQYF. The DNA of the CDR3 is TGCAGTGCTCGTGCTTATCAGGACACACGAGCATACGAGCAGTACTTC.

The V call is TRBV28, the J call TRBJ1-2; possible D gene TRBD1, 6 bases. The V gene's germline CDR1 is MDHEN and CDR2 SYDVKM. V was clipped by 6 bases and J by 4 bases, with 12 bases between them. The CDR3 has 13 residues. The CDR3 nucleotides read TGTGCCAGCAGGATACAGGGTCCCTATGGCTACACCTTC. This encodes CASRIQGPYGYTF.

The chain has TRBV19 and TRBJ2-5; no definite D call. Germline V gives CDR1 LNHDA, CDR2 SQIVND (reference sequence). The ends were cut back, 0 bases at V and 3 bases at J, with 5 bases in the middle. The length of the CDR3 is 13 residues. The CDR3 reads CASSIDAEETQYF. Written as DNA, the CDR3 is TGTGCCAGTAGTATAGATGCGGAAGAGACCCAGTACTTC.

This clonotype was seen a handful of times. V and J are TRBV29-1 and TRBJ1-1, with D possibly TRBD1 on 5 matching bases. V was trimmed by 6 bases and J by 0 bases, leaving 11 bases between them. Germline CDR1 SQVTM, CDR2 ANQGSEA. The CDR3 runs to 13 residues. This CDR3 is CSVGTALNTEAFF. The DNA of the CDR3 is TGCAGCGTCGGGACGGCCTTGAACACTGAAGCTTTCTTT.

The CDR3 here is CASSLDTSNTGELFF. The CDR3 DNA reads TGTGCCAGCAGCTTGGACACCTCGAACACCGGGGAGCTGTTTTTT. This chain uses TRBV5-4 with TRBJ2-2, with D unresolved. The CDR3 totals 15 residues. V was trimmed by 0 bases and J by 0 bases, leaving 6 bases between them. Germline CDR1 SGHNT, CDR2 YYREEE (reference sequence).

This chain connects TRBV4-1 to TRBJ2-6; D perhaps matches TRBD2 (5 bases). V was trimmed by 0 bases and J by 0 bases, leaving 9 bases between them. Germline CDR1 MGHRA, CDR2 YSYEKL. The CDR3 covers 17 residues. The CDR3 DNA follows: TGCGCCAGCAGCCAAGATCGGGGTGTCTCTGGGGCCAACGTCCTGACTTTC. It is translated as CASSQDRGVSGANVLTF.

The chain links TRBV3-1 to TRBJ1-4, with D possibly TRBD1 on 5 matching bases. The CDR3 extends over 14 amino acids. Germline CDR1 LGHDT, CDR2 YNNKEL (reference sequence). Trimming removed 4 bases at V and 4 bases at J, with 10 bases between. The CDR3 reads CASSPWGDNEKLFF. CDR3 nucleotides: TGTGCCAGCAGCCCCTGGGGGGATAATGAAAAACTGTTTTTT.

The rearrangement joins TRBV2 to TRBJ2-2, with 12 bases aligning to TRBD2. J lost 7 bases, V lost 2 bases, and 5 bases had no gene match. The length of the CDR3 is 16 residues. The V gene's germline CDR1 is SNHLY and CDR2 FYNNEI. In DNA form, the CDR3 reads TGTGCCAGCAGTGAACTAGCGGGAGGGCTGGGCGGGGAGCTGTTTTTT. Protein product: CASSELAGGLGGELFF.

The V and J genes are TRBV15 and TRBJ2-1; D is perhaps TRBD1 or TRBD2 (5 bases each). V was pared by 6 bases and J by 4 bases, with 10 bases between. The CDR3 spans 13 residues. Germline V gene sequence: CDR1 LNHNV, CDR2 YYDKDF (reference sequence). The CDR3 sequence is CATRGVGYNEQFF. The CDR3 DNA reads as TGTGCCACCAGGGGGGTAGGTTACAATGAGCAGTTCTTC.

This rearrangement joins TRBV19 to TRBJ2-3, with 7 bases lining up with TRBD1. The germline CDR1 and CDR2 sequences are LNHDA and SQIVND (reference sequence). The junction had 10 bases not matched to a gene; V was cut back by 10 bases and J by 6 bases. The CDR3 extends over 13 amino acids. The CDR3 protein is CATKSQGLDTQYF. The CDR3 DNA sequence: TGTGCCACCAAGTCACAGGGGCTGGATACGCAGTATTTT.

The sample holds one count of this clonotype. The chain is built from TRBV12-3 or TRBV12-4 and TRBJ2-2; no reliable D call. The CDR3 loop spans 15 amino acids. Trimming removed 6 bases from V and 1 base from J, with 12 bases in between. This CDR3 reads CASRPPGLNTGELFF. The CDR3 region has the DNA TGTGCCAGCAGGCCCCCAGGATTGAACACCGGGGAGCTGTTTTTT.

V and J are TRBV10-3 and TRBJ2-7; the match to TRBD1 covers 7 bases. CDR3 length: 12 residues. Germline V gene sequence: CDR1 ENHRY, CDR2 SYGVKD. The J segment lost 4 bases and the V segment lost 6 bases, leaving 3 bases of the junction unmatched. The chain's CDR3 is CAISEGAYEQYV. The CDR3 DNA follows: TGTGCCATCAGCGAGGGGGCTTACGAGCAGTACGTC.

The chain recombines TRBV23-1 with TRBJ2-4, with TRBD1 matching over 7 bases. TRBV23-1 is an ORF, with its function uncertain. The junction had 9 bases not matched to a gene; V was cut back by 4 bases and J by 0 bases. The CDR3 has 17 residues. In nucleotides, the CDR3 is TGCGCCAGCAGTCCCACAGGGGCACCTCTAGCCAAAAACATTCAGTACTTC. This encodes CASSPTGAPLAKNIQYF.

In this sample, this clonotype turned up once. The CDR3 reads CASSYTSGAYNEQFF. The CDR3 DNA sequence: TGCGCCAGCAGCTACACTAGCGGAGCATACAATGAGCAGTTCTTC. This chain joins TRBV5-1 and TRBJ2-1; 8 positions match TRBD2. The germline V gene has CDR1 SGHRS and CDR2 YFSETQ. The J segment lost 4 bases and the V segment lost 3 bases, leaving 6 bases of the junction unmatched. The CDR3 length is 15 residues. Complete variable domain (other parts from reference TRBV5-1 and TRBJ2-1): KAGVTQTPRYLIKTRGQQVTLSCSPISGHRSVSWYQQTPGQGLQFLFEYFSETQRNKGNFPGRFSGRQFSNSRSEMNVSTLELGDSALYLCASSYTSGAYNEQFFGPGTRLTVL.

The chain combines TRBV9 with TRBJ1-1; 11 bases align to TRBD1. Per germline, CDR1 SGDLS and CDR2 YYNGEE. The CDR3 length is 16 residues. The junction had 10 bases not matched to a gene; V was cut back by 4 bases and J by 5 bases. CDR3 protein: CASSPRTGGAGTEAFF. In DNA, the CDR3 is TGTGCCAGCAGCCCAAGGACAGGGGGCGCGGGGACTGAAGCTTTCTTT.

J is TRBJ2-3 and V is TRBV3-1, with 7 bases identical to TRBD1. Germline CDR1 and CDR2: LGHDT and YNNKEL (reference sequence). The CDR3 runs 14 residues. The V segment lost 7 bases and the J segment 4 bases; nucleotides outside the gene matches: 8. Here the CDR3 DNA reads TGTGCCAGCAACCGACAGGGTTCGGCAGATACGCAGTATTTT. Its translation is CASNRQGSADTQYF.